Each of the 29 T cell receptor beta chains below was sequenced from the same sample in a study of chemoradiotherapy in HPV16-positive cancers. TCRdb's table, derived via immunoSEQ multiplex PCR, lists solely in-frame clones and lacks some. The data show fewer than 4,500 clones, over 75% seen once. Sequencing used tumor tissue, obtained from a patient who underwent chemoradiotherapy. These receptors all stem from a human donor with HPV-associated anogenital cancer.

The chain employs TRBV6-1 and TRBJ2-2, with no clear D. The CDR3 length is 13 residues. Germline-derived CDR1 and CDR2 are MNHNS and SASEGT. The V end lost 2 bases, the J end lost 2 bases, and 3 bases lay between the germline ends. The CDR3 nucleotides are TGTGCCAGCAGTGAACCCAACACCGGGGAGCTGTTTTTT. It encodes CASSEPNTGELFF.

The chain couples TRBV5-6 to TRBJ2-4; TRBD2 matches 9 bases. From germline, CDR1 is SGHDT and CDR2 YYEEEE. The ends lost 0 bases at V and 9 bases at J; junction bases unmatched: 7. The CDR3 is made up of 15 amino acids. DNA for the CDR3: TGTGCCAGCAGCTTGGAGGGGCGGGGGGGCGGCATTCAGTACTTC. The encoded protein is CASSLEGRGGGIQYF.

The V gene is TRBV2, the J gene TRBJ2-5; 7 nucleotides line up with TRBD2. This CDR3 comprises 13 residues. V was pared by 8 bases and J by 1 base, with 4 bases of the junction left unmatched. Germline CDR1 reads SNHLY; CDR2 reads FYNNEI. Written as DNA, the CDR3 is TGTGCCAGCGGGAGGGACCCCCAAGAGACCCAGTACTTC. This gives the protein CASGRDPQETQYF.

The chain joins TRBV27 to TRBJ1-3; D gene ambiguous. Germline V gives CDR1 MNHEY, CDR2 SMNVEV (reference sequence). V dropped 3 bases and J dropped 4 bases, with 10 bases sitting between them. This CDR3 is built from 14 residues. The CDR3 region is CASSLSGLGNTIYF. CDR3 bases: TGTGCCAGCAGTTTGTCTGGGTTGGGAAACACCATATATTTT.

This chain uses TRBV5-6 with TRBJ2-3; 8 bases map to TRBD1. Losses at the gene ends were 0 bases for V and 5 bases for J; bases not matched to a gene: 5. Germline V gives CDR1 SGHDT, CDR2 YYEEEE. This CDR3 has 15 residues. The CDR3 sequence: CASSLDQGAEDTQYF. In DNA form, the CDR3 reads TGTGCCAGCAGCTTGGACCAGGGGGCGGAAGATACGCAGTATTTT.

CDR3 DNA: TGCGCCAGCAGCCAAGTCCCAGTCAAGACTAGCTACGAGCAGTACTTC. Translation: CASSQVPVKTSYEQYF. The rearrangement uses TRBV4-1 and TRBJ2-7; TRBD2 might be the D (6 bases). Trimming shortened V by 1 base and J by 3 bases, and 16 bases separated the two germline ends. CDR1 is MGHRA and CDR2 is YSYEKL in the germline V gene. The CDR3 spans 16 residues.

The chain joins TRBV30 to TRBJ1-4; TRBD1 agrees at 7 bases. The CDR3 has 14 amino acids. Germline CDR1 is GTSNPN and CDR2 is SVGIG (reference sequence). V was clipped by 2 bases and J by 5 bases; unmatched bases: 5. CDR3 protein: CAWSLLGQNEKLFF. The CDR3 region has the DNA TGTGCCTGGAGTCTACTGGGACAGAATGAAAAACTGTTTTTT.

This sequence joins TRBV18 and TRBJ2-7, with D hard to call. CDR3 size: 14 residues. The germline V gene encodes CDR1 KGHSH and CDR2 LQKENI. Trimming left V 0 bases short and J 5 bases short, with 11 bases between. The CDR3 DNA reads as TGTGCCAGCTCACCACCGGTAAAACAGCACGAGCAGTACTTC. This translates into CASSPPVKQHEQYF.

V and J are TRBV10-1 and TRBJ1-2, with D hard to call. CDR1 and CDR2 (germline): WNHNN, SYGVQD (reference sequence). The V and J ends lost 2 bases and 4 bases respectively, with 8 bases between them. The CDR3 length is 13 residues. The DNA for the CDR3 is TGCGCCAGCAGTGAGGCCGGGTCCTATGGCTACACCTTC. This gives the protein CASSEAGSYGYTF.

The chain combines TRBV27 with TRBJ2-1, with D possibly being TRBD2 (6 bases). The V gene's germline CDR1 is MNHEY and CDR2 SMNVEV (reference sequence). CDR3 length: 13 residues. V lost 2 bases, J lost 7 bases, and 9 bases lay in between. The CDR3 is CASSLNAGNEQFF. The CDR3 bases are TGTGCCAGCAGTTTAAATGCGGGAAATGAGCAGTTCTTC.

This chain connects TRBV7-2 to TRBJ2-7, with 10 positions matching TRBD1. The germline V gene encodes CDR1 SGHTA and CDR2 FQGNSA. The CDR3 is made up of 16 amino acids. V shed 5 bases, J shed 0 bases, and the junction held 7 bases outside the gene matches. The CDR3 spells CASSPYGTGDSYEQYF. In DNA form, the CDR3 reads TGTGCCAGCAGCCCTTACGGGACAGGGGACTCCTACGAGCAGTACTTC.

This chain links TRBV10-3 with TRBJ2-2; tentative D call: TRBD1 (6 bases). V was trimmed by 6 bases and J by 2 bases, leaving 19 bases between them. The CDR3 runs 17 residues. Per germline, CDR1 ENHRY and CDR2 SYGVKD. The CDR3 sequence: CAIRLNTQGTNTGELFF. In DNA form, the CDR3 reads TGTGCCATCAGACTCAACACACAGGGTACCAACACCGGGGAGCTGTTTTTT.

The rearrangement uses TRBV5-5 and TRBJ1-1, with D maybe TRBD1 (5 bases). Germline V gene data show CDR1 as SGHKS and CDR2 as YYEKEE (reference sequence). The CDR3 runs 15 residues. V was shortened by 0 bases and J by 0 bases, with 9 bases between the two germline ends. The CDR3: CASSLGTFMNTEAFF. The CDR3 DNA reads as TGTGCCAGCAGCTTGGGGACATTTATGAACACTGAAGCTTTCTTT.

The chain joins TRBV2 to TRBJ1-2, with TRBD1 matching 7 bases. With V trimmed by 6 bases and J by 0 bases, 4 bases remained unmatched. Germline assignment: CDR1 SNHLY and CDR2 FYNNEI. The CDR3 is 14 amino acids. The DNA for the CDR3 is TGTGCCAGCAGAATTGACAGGGCTAACTATGGCTACACCTTC. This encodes CASRIDRANYGYTF. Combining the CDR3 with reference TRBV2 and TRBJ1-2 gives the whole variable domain EPEVTQTPSHQVTQMGQEVILRCVPISNHLYFYWYRQILGQKVEFLVSFYNNEISEKSEIFDDQFSVERPDGSNFTLKIRSTKLEDSAMYFCASRIDRANYGYTFGSGTRLTVV.

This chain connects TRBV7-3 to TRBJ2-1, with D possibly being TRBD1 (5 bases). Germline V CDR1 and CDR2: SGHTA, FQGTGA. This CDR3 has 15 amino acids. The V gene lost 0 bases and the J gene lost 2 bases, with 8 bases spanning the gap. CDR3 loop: CASSLTQGPYNEQFF. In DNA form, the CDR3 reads TGTGCCAGCAGCTTAACGCAGGGTCCCTACAATGAGCAGTTCTTC.

CDR3 region: CAIRTGLAGDNEQFF. The DNA for the CDR3 is TGTGCCATCAGGACAGGACTAGCGGGAGATAATGAGCAGTTCTTC. V is TRBV10-3 and J is TRBJ2-1, with TRBD2 identical over 13 bases. V lost 6 bases and J lost 7; bases outside the gene matches: 6. Germline V lookup: CDR1 ENHRY, CDR2 SYGVKD. The CDR3 sequence is 15 residues long.

The CDR3 DNA follows: TGTGCCAGCAGCTCCGGACTAGCGGGGCGCACAGATACGCAGTATTTT. Translating gives CASSSGLAGRTDTQYF. The rearrangement joins TRBV11-2 to TRBJ2-3, with TRBD2 matching 12 bases. Germline CDR1 reads SGHAT; CDR2 reads FQNNGV. The CDR3 loop spans 16 amino acids. Trimming removed 4 bases from V and 1 base from J; junction bases left unmatched: 3.

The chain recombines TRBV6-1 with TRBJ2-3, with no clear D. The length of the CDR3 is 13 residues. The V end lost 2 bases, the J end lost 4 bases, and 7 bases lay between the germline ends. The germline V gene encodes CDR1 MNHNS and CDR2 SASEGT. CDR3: CASSEPSADTQYF. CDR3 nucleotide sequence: TGTGCCAGCAGTGAACCCTCAGCAGATACGCAGTATTTT.

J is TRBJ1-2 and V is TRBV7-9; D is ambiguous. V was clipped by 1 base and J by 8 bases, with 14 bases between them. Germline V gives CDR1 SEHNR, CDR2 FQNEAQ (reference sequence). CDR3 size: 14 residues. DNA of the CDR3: TGTGCCAGCAGCTTAGATAGTCCGGGCCGAGGCTACACCTTC. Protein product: CASSLDSPGRGYTF.

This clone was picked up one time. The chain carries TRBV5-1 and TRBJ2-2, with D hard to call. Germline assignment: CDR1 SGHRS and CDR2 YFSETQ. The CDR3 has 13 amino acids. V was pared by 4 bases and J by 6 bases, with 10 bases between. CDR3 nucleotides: TGCGCCAGCAGCGTTAGCACCCCCGGGGAGCTGTTTTTT. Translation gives CASSVSTPGELFF. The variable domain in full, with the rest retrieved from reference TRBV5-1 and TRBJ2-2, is KAGVTQTPRYLIKTRGQQVTLSCSPISGHRSVSWYQQTPGQGLQFLFEYFSETQRNKGNFPGRFSGRQFSNSRSEMNVSTLELGDSALYLCASSVSTPGELFFGEGSRLTVL.

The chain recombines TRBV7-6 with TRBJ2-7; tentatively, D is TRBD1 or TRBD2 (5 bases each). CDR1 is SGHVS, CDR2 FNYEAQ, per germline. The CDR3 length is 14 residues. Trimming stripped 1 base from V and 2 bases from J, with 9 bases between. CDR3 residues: CASSLDWGPYEQYF. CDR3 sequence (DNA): TGTGCCAGCAGCTTAGATTGGGGACCCTACGAGCAGTACTTC.

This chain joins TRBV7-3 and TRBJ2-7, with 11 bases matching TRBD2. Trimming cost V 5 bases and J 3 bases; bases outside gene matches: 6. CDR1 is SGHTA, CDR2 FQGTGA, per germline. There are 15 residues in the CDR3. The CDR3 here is CASSRTSGFIYEQYF. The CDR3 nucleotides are TGTGCCAGCAGCCGGACTAGCGGGTTTATCTACGAGCAGTACTTC.

The CDR3: CAWSVGHQETQYF. The CDR3 nucleotides read TGTGCCTGGAGTGTAGGACATCAAGAGACCCAGTACTTC. The V gene is TRBV30, the J gene TRBJ2-5; possibly TRBD1 for D (5 bases). The CDR3 is 13 residues long. CDR1 is GTSNPN and CDR2 is SVGIG in the germline V gene (reference sequence). Trimming removed 0 bases at V and 2 bases at J, with 7 bases between.

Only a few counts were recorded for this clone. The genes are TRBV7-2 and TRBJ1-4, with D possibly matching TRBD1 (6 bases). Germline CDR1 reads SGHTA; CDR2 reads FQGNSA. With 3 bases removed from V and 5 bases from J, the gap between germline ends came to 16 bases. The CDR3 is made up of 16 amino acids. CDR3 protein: CASSFPREGTNEKLFF. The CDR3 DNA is TGTGCCAGCAGCTTCCCGCGGGAAGGGACAAATGAAAAACTGTTTTTT.

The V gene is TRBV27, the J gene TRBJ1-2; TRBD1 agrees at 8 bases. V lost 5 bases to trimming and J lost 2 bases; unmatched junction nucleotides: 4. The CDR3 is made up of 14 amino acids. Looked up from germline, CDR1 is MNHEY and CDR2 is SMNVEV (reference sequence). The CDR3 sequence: CASSPRQGNYGYTF. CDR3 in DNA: TGTGCCAGCAGTCCCCGACAGGGGAACTATGGCTACACCTTC.

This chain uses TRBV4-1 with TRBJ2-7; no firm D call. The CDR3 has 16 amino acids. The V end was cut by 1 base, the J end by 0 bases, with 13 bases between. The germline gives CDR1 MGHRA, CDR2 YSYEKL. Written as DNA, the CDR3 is TGCGCCAGCAGCCAAGGTCAGGCCATAAGCTCCTACGAGCAGTACTTC. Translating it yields CASSQGQAISSYEQYF.

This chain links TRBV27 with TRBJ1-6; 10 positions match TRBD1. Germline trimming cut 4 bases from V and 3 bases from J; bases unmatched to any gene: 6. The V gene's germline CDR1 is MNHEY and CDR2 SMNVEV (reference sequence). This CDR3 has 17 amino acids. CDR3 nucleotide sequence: TGTGCCAGCAGTTGGTCCGGGACAGGGGTCTATAATTCACCCCTCCACTTT. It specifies CASSWSGTGVYNSPLHF.

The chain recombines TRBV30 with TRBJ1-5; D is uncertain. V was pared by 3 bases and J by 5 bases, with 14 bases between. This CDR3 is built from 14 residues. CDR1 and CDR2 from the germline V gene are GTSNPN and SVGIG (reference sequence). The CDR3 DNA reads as TGTGCCTGGAGGGAGCCCATGGCCTATCAGCCCCAGCATTTT. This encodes CAWREPMAYQPQHF. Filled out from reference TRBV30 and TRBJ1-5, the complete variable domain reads SQTIHQWPATLVQPVGSPLSLECTVEGTSNPNLYWYRQAAGRGLQLLFYSVGIGQISSEVPQNLSASRPQDRQFILSSKKLLLSDSGFYLCAWREPMAYQPQHFGDGTRLSIL.

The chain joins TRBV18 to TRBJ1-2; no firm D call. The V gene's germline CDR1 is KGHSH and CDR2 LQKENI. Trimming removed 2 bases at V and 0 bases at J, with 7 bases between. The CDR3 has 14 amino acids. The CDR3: CASSPGDTNYGYTF. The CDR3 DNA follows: TGTGCCAGCTCACCAGGGGATACTAACTATGGCTACACCTTC.